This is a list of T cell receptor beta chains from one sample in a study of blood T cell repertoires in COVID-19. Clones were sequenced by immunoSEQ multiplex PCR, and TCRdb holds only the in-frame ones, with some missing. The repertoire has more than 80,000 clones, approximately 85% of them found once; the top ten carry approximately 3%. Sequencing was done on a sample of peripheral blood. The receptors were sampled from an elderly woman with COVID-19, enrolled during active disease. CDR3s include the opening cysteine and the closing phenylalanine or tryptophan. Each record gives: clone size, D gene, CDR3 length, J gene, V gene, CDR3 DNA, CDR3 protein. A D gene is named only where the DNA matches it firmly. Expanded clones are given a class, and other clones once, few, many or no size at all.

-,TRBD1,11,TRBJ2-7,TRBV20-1,TGCAGTGCTGCGGACAGGGGCGAGCAGTACTTC,CSAADRGEQYF
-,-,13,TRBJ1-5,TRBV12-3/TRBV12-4,TGTGCCAGCAGTCAGGGGATGGGACAGCCCCAGCATTTT,CASSQGMGQPQHF
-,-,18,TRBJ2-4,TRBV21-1,TGTGCCAGCAGCAAAGCGAAGGGTAGCGGGGGAGCCAAAAACATTCAGTACTTC,CASSKAKGSGGAKNIQYF
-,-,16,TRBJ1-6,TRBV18,TGTGCCAGCTCGATCCCGGGGGGCGGCTCCGAGGCACCCCTCCACTTT,CASSIPGGGSEAPLHF
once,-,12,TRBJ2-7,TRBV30,TGTGCCTGGAGCCGCAGGGGAGGGGAGCAGTACTTC,CAWSRRGGEQYF
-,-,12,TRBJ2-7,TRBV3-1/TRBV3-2,TGTGCCAGCAGCCAAGGCGAGTACGAGCAGTACTTC,CASSQGEYEQYF
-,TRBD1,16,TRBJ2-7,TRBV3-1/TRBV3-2,TGTGCCAGCAGCCCATGGTTAACAGGGGGCGGCGACGAGCAGTACTTC,CASSPWLTGGGDEQYF
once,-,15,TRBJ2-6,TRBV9,TGTGCCAGCAGCGTAATAGCCTCTGGGGCCAACGTCCTGACTTTC,CASSVIASGANVLTF
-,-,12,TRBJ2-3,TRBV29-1,TGCAGCGTTGAGCCAGGCACAGATACGCAGTATTTT,CSVEPGTDTQYF
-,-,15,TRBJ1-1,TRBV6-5,TGTGCCAGCAGCCGAAACACAGGTGTGGGCACTGAAGCTTTCTTT,CASSRNTGVGTEAFF
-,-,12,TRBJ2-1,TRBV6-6,TGTGCCAGCAGGCCCCAGGGCTATGAGCAGTTCTTC,CASRPQGYEQFF